Sequencing of this T cell receptor (beta chain) was carried out in a study of OX40 agonist ivuxolimab in advanced cancers. The overall study: Treatment of patients was with ivuxolimab, an agonistic anti-OX40 (CD134) antibody. The eligibility criteria allowed prior anti-PD-1, anti-PD-L1 or anti-CTLA-4 therapy, and 30% to 40% had some.

The J segment lost 1 base and the V segment lost 3 bases, leaving 0 bases of the junction unmatched. CDR3 length: 14 amino acids. Germline CDR1 is MNHNS and CDR2 is SASEGT. This clone was detected a few times. Its antigen remains unknown. General observations from the study: It was not determined which antigens were specifically recognized by the peripheral T cells that had undergone clonal expansion.

TCRdb keeps only in-frame clones here, not all; method: immunoSEQ multiplex PCR. The sample shows tens of thousands of clones, roughly 90% of them seen only once. The source of this sequence is an adult with an advanced solid tumor such as melanoma, head and neck, liver or kidney cancer. This chain connects TRBV6-1 to TRBJ1-2, with 9 bases that match TRBD1. Sample: CD4+ or CD8+ T cells sorted from blood, taken in a trial of the OX40 agonist ivuxolimab. The CDR3: CASSEGQGNYGYTF. CDR3 DNA: TGTGCCAGCAGTGAGGGACAGGGTAACTATGGCTACACCTTC.